A selection of T cell receptor beta chains follows, all from one sample in a study of shared clonotypes between healthy human individuals. Only in-frame clones appear in the TCRdb table, and some are missing; sequencing was by immunoSEQ multiplex PCR. The table includes roughly 1,000,000 clones, 70% to 80% detected once. Sequences were obtained from memory CD4+ T cells from PBMCs. The receptors stem from a man between 18 and 29 years old in good health. Some clones in this sample may be carry-over from other donors' samples. CDR3s include the opening cysteine and the closing phenylalanine or tryptophan. D genes are given only for firm matches. The size of a clone is reported for some rows only, either as once, few or many, or as a class for expanded clones.

CDR3 DNA | CDR3 protein | D gene | J gene | CDR3 length | V gene | clone size
TGTGCCAGCAGCCCTAACTGGGGACTTCGTCTAGGCACTGAAGCTTTCTTT | CASSPNWGLRLGTEAFF | . | TRBJ1-1 | 17 | TRBV5-4 | .
TGTGCCAGCAGTTTAAACATCAATCAGCCCCAGCATTTT | CASSLNINQPQHF | . | TRBJ1-5 | 13 | TRBV27 | .
TGTGCCAGCAGCGGGGCGGGTGAGCCGGCAACGCAGTATTTT | CASSGAGEPATQYF | . | TRBJ2-3 | 14 | TRBV5-4 | .
TGTGCCAGCTCACCCCAGACGAGGGGGGAGACCCAGTACTTC | CASSPQTRGETQYF | . | TRBJ2-5 | 14 | TRBV18 | once
TGTGCCAGCAGTGTAGGAGGGGCGTATAGCAATCAGCCCCAGCATTTT | CASSVGGAYSNQPQHF | . | TRBJ1-5 | 16 | TRBV28 | many
TGTGCCAGCAGCACGAAACAGGGCACTGAAGCTTTCTTT | CASSTKQGTEAFF | . | TRBJ1-1 | 13 | TRBV7-2 | .
TGTGCCAGCTCACCCCGACCCAAGCGGGAGCACACCGGGGAGCTGTTTTTT | CASSPRPKREHTGELFF | TRBD2 | TRBJ2-2 | 17 | TRBV18 | few
TGTGCCAGCAGCCAGGGACAGGGGGCGCGCGGTACTGAAGCTTTCTTT | CASSQGQGARGTEAFF | TRBD1 | TRBJ1-1 | 16 | TRBV11-3 | .
TGTGCCAGCAGCTTAGGGACAGGGGCCCCAGATACGCAGTATTTT | CASSLGTGAPDTQYF | TRBD1 | TRBJ2-3 | 15 | TRBV5-6 | .
TGTGCCAGCAGCAGAGCCGGGACTCAAGGGAACGAGCAGTACTTC | CASSRAGTQGNEQYF | . | TRBJ2-7 | 15 | TRBV7-8 | once
TGTGCCAGCCAGATACCGGACACTGAAGCTTTCTTT | CASQIPDTEAFF | . | TRBJ1-1 | 12 | TRBV28 | few
TGTGCCAGTACCCCTGCGAGCGGCACCGGGGAGCTGTTTTTT | CASTPASGTGELFF | . | TRBJ2-2 | 14 | TRBV19 | .
TGTGCCAGCAGCTTAGCCTGGGATCAAGGAAACACCATATATTTT | CASSLAWDQGNTIYF | . | TRBJ1-3 | 15 | TRBV7-9 | .
TGTGCCAGTAGTCAACAAACAGGGGATGGGGAATATGGCTACACCTTC | CASSQQTGDGEYGYTF | TRBD1 | TRBJ1-2 | 16 | TRBV19 | .
TGTGCCAGCTCACCAGGGCTCGAGGCCTACGAGCAGTACTTC | CASSPGLEAYEQYF | . | TRBJ2-7 | 14 | TRBV18 | few
TGTGCTAGTGGTGCCCTGGGGGCCTTGGACAGTCCTGAAGCTTTCTTT | CASGALGALDSPEAFF | . | TRBJ1-1 | 16 | TRBV12-5 | .
TGTGCCAGCAGTTTGTATAGGGGGTCCTACGAGCAGTACTTC | CASSLYRGSYEQYF | . | TRBJ2-7 | 14 | TRBV27 | .
TGTGCCAGCAACCCCGGGATAGTAGGCACCGGGGAGCTGTTTTTT | CASNPGIVGTGELFF | . | TRBJ2-2 | 15 | TRBV7-8 | .
TGTGCCAGCAGCCAGGACAGATGGAGGGCAGATACGCAGTATTTT | CASSQDRWRADTQYF | . | TRBJ2-3 | 15 | TRBV4-2 | .
TGTGCCAGCAGCTTAGGGTCTAGCGGGAGAAATGAGCAGTTCTTC | CASSLGSSGRNEQFF | TRBD2 | TRBJ2-1 | 15 | TRBV7-2 | .
TGTGCCACCGGGACTAGCGGGAACAATGAGCAGTTCTTC | CATGTSGNNEQFF | TRBD2 | TRBJ2-1 | 13 | TRBV5-5 | .
TGTGCCAGCAGTTTAGAGGTCTCACTAGGCACCGGGGAGCTGTTTTTT | CASSLEVSLGTGELFF | . | TRBJ2-2 | 16 | TRBV27 | once
TGTGCCAGCAGTACCATGACAGGGATCACCGGGGAGCTGTTTTTT | CASSTMTGITGELFF | TRBD1 | TRBJ2-2 | 15 | TRBV6-6 | .
TGTGCCAGCAGCCGTACTCGGAGGAATGAGCAGTTCTTC | CASSRTRRNEQFF | . | TRBJ2-1 | 13 | TRBV14 | .
TGTGCCAGCAGCTTCAATCAAAACATTCAGTACTTC | CASSFNQNIQYF | . | TRBJ2-4 | 12 | TRBV5-4 | .
TGTGCCAGCAGCCTAGGTTCTCGCGGGACCCAGTACTTC | CASSLGSRGTQYF | . | TRBJ2-5 | 13 | TRBV14 | .
TGTGCCACCAGCAGTGAAAGGGGACTAGCGGGAGGGAATGAGCAGTTCTTC | CATSSERGLAGGNEQFF | TRBD2 | TRBJ2-1 | 17 | TRBV15 | .
TGTGCCAGTAGTATCGGCCGGGACAGGGTGTTTTCATCGTACAATGAGCAGTTCTTC | CASSIGRDRVFSSYNEQFF | TRBD1 | TRBJ2-1 | 19 | TRBV19 | few
TGTGCCACCAGCAGAGATCGAAGCGGTAGGCGCGAGCAGTACTTC | CATSRDRSGRREQYF | . | TRBJ2-7 | 15 | TRBV15 | .
TGTGCCAGCAGCCCCGGACAGGGTATAGGGGAGACCCAGTACTTC | CASSPGQGIGETQYF | TRBD1 | TRBJ2-5 | 15 | TRBV6-1 | .
TGCGTAACTCTGGGCGGGCCCTTGAGAGAGACCCAGTACTTC | CVTLGGPLRETQYF | . | TRBJ2-5 | 14 | TRBV10-1 | .
TGTGCCAGCAGTTCCCCTAGCGGCCCGCAAGAGACCCAGTACTTC | CASSSPSGPQETQYF | TRBD2 | TRBJ2-5 | 15 | TRBV28 | .
TGTGCCAGCACCTCCTGGGAGAGGGCGCAGTATTTT | CASTSWERAQYF | . | TRBJ2-3 | 12 | TRBV2 | .
TGTGCCAGCAATGGGGGGGACTATGGCTACACCTTC | CASNGGDYGYTF | . | TRBJ1-2 | 12 | TRBV6-9 | .
TGTGCCAGCAGCTTACTAGCGGGAGGGGGCACCGGGGAGCTGTTTTTT | CASSLLAGGGTGELFF | TRBD2 | TRBJ2-2 | 16 | TRBV7-3 | .
TGTGCCAGCAGCCCACGAGGGCTAGCGGGAGGCCCCGGCGGTGAGCAGTTCTTC | CASSPRGLAGGPGGEQFF | TRBD2 | TRBJ2-1 | 18 | TRBV7-8 | .
TGTGCCAGCATAGAACGGGGGGGAGGAAACACCATATATTTT | CASIERGGGNTIYF | . | TRBJ1-3 | 14 | TRBV7-2 | .
TGTGCCAGCAGCCACCCACAGGGAAGGTATGGCTACACCTTC | CASSHPQGRYGYTF | . | TRBJ1-2 | 14 | TRBV5-6 | .
TGCGCCAGCAGCGACACAGAAAACACTGAAGCTTTCTTT | CASSDTENTEAFF | . | TRBJ1-1 | 13 | TRBV5-1 | few
TGTGCCAGCAGCGCCCAGGGGGGGAGTTACAATGAGCAGTTCTTC | CASSAQGGSYNEQFF | . | TRBJ2-1 | 15 | TRBV9 | .
TGTGCCAGCTCACCGGGGGGAGGACAAGAGACCCAGTACTTC | CASSPGGGQETQYF | . | TRBJ2-5 | 14 | TRBV18 | .
TGTGCCAGCACCACCCCCAGGGCTAGCGGTTACAATGAGCAGTTCTTC | CASTTPRASGYNEQFF | TRBD2 | TRBJ2-1 | 16 | TRBV27 | .
TGTGCCAGCAGCATGACCGGGACAGGAATTATTTCTCCCTACGAGCAGTACTTC | CASSMTGTGIISPYEQYF | TRBD1 | TRBJ2-7 | 18 | TRBV28 | once
TGTGCCAGCAGCTTAAATCAGTGGATCACCGGGGAGCTGTTTTTT | CASSLNQWITGELFF | . | TRBJ2-2 | 15 | TRBV7-2 | .
TGTGCCAGCAGTTTCGGCAGGGGTAATCAGCCCCAGCATTTT | CASSFGRGNQPQHF | . | TRBJ1-5 | 14 | TRBV28 | .
TGTGCCAGCAGCGTGACTAGCACCACAGATACGCAGTATTTT | CASSVTSTTDTQYF | TRBD2 | TRBJ2-3 | 14 | TRBV9 | .
TGTGCCAGCAGCTTAGGTATGGCAGGGGGCGCAGATACGCAGTATTTT | CASSLGMAGGADTQYF | TRBD1 | TRBJ2-3 | 16 | TRBV7-2 | .
TGTGCCAGCAGCTCGGCAGGGGTTTGGGCCAAAAACATTCAGTACTTC | CASSSAGVWAKNIQYF | . | TRBJ2-4 | 16 | TRBV5-6 | .
TGTGCCAGCAGCCCGGCATCCTACCAGTTCTTC | CASSPASYQFF | . | TRBJ2-1 | 11 | TRBV7-2 | .
TGTGCCAGCAGCAGGTCCGGGACAGGGAGTACTGAAGCTTTCTTT | CASSRSGTGSTEAFF | TRBD1 | TRBJ1-1 | 15 | TRBV7-3 | once
TGTGCCAGCTCACCATGGTCCGACACCGCCGTGGGTTTTGCTGGCTACACCTTC | CASSPWSDTAVGFAGYTF | . | TRBJ1-2 | 18 | TRBV18 | .
TGTGCCAGCAGCTTAGGAGGCGGGAGGGCCAGTGAGCAGTTCTTC | CASSLGGGRASEQFF | TRBD2 | TRBJ2-1 | 15 | TRBV11-3 | .
TGTGCCAGCAGCTTAGCTGGTAGGATCAACAGGAGGAACACTGAAGCTTTCTTT | CASSLAGRINRRNTEAFF | . | TRBJ1-1 | 18 | TRBV7-2 | .
TGTGCCATCAGTGAGTCCACGTTTGTCGTCAATACGCAGTATTTT | CAISESTFVVNTQYF | . | TRBJ2-3 | 15 | TRBV10-3 | .
TGTGCCAGCAGCTTAGTAGGCGGGACAGCGGCTTACGAGCAGTACTTC | CASSLVGGTAAYEQYF | . | TRBJ2-7 | 16 | TRBV11-2 | .
TGTGCCAGCAGTGTACACCAGCGTTCTAACTATGGCTACACCTTC | CASSVHQRSNYGYTF | . | TRBJ1-2 | 15 | TRBV6-1 | .
TGTGCCAGCGCTTCGACAGGGACCCACGAGCAGTACTTC | CASASTGTHEQYF | TRBD1 | TRBJ2-7 | 13 | TRBV2 | once
TGTGCCAGCAGAACGTACAGGGCTGAAGCTTTCTTT | CASRTYRAEAFF | . | TRBJ1-1 | 12 | TRBV5-5 | .
TGTGCCAGCAGCTTTTCAAGGGGGGCCAACACTGAAGCTTTCTTT | CASSFSRGANTEAFF | . | TRBJ1-1 | 15 | TRBV5-8 | .
TGTGCCAGCAGCCCAGCCCTTTCTGAGACCCAGTACTTC | CASSPALSETQYF | . | TRBJ2-5 | 13 | TRBV7-3 | .